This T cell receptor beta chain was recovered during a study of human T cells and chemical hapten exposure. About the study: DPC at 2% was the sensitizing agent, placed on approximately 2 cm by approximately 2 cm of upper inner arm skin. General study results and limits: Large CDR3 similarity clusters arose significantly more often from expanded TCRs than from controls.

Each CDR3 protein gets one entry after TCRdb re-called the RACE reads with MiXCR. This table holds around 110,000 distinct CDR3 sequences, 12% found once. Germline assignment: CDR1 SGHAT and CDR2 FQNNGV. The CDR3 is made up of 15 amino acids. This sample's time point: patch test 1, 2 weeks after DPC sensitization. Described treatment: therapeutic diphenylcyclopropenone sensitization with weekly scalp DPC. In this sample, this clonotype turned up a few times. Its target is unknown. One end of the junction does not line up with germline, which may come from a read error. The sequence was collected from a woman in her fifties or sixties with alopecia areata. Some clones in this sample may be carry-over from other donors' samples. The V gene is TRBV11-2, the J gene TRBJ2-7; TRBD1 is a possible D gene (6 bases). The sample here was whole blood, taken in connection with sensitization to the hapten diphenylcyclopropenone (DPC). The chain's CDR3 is CVSSLGGSHPYEQYF. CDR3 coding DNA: TGTGTCAGCAGCTTAGGGGGTTCCCATCCCTACGAGCAGTACTTC.